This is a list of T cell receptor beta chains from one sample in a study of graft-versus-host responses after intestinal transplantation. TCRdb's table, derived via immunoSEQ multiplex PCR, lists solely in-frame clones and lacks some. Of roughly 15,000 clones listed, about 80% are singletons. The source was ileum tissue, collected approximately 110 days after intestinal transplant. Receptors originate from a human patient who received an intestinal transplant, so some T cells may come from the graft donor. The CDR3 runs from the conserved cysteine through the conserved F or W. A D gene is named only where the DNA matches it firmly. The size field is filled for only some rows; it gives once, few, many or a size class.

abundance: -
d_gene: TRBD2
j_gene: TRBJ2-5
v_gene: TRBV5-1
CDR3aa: CASSLQTSGSHTQETQYF
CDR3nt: TGCGCCAGCAGCTTGCAGACTAGCGGGAGCCACACCCAAGAGACCCAGTACTTC

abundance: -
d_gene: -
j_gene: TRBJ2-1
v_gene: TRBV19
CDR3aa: CASSTDSYNEQFF
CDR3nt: TGTGCCAGTAGTACGGACTCTTACAATGAGCAGTTCTTC

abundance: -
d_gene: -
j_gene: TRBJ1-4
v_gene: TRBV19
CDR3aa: CASSKGGSMHEKLFF
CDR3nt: TGTGCCAGTAGTAAGGGGGGGTCTATGCATGAAAAACTGTTTTTT

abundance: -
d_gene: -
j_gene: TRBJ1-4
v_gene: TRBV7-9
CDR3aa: CAAPGDVNEKLFF
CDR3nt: TGTGCCGCCCCGGGGGATGTGAATGAAAAACTGTTTTTT

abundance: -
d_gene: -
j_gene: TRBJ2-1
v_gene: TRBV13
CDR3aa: CASSPGLGIFEQFF
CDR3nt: TGTGCCAGCAGCCCCGGTTTGGGAATTTTTGAGCAGTTCTTC

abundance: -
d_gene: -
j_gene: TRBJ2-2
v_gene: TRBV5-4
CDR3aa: CASSLPGVLTGELFF
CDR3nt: TGTGCCAGCAGCCTTCCGGGGGTACTAACCGGGGAGCTGTTTTTT

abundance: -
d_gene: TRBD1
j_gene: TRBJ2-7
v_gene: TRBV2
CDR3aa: CASSEAIRDRIYEQYF
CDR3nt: TGTGCCAGCAGTGAAGCGATAAGGGACAGAATTTACGAGCAGTACTTC

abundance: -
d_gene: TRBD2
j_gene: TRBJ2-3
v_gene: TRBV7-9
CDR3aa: CATPRRLAGNTDTQYF
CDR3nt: TGTGCAACTCCCCGCCGGCTAGCGGGGAACACAGATACGCAGTATTTT

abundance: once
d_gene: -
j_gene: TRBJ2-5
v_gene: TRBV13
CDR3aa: CASSLFPWREQYF
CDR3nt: TGTGCCAGCAGCTTATTCCCGTGGAGGGAGCAGTACTTC

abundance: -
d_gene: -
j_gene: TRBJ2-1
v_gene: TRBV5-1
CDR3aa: CASSSRGYSYNEQFF
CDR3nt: TGCGCCAGCAGCTCCAGGGGATACTCCTACAATGAGCAGTTCTTC